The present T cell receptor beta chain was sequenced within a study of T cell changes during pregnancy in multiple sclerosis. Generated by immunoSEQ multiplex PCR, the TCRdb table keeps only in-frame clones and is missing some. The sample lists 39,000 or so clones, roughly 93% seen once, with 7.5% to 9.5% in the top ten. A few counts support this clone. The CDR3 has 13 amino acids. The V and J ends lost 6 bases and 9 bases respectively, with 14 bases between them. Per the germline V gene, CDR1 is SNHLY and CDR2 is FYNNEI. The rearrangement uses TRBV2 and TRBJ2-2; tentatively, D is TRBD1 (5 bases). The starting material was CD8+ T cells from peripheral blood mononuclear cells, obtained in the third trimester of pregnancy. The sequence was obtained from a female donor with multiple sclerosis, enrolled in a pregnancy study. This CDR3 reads CASRRADSRELFF. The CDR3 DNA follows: TGTGCCAGCAGACGGGCAGACAGTCGGGAGCTGTTTTTT. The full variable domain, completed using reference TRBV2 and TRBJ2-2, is EPEVTQTPSHQVTQMGQEVILRCVPISNHLYFYWYRQILGQKVEFLVSFYNNEISEKSEIFDDQFSVERPDGSNFTLKIRSTKLEDSAMYFCASRRADSRELFFGEGSRLTVL.